Listed here are 13 T cell receptor beta chains from one sample, sequenced in a study of shared clonotypes between healthy human individuals. Libraries were prepared by immunoSEQ multiplex PCR; TCRdb keeps only in-frame clonotypes and omits some of them. The sample lists about a million clones, about 80% occurring once. The sequencing input was memory CD4+ T cells sorted from blood. Regarding subset: CD45RA-negative fraction. The receptors originated from a man aged 18 to 30 in good health.

V and J are TRBV7-6 and TRBJ1-5; 7 bases align to TRBD1. The CDR3 contains 14 residues. The germline V gene encodes CDR1 SGHVS and CDR2 FNYEAQ. After removal of 5 bases from V and 3 bases from J, the junction contained 4 bases not matched to a gene. The CDR3 reads CASSAGQPNQPQHF. Here the CDR3 DNA reads TGTGCCAGCAGCGCGGGACAGCCCAATCAGCCCCAGCATTTT.

The chain recombines TRBV18 with TRBJ2-7, with TRBD2 matching 9 bases. CDR3 length equals 14 residues. CDR1 and CDR2 from the germline V gene are KGHSH and LQKENI. Unmatched junction bases numbered 7, after V lost 6 bases and J lost 4 bases. The CDR3 nucleotides are TGTGCCAGCTCGCTTAGCGGGGGAGGGTACGAGCAGTACTTC. Amino acids: CASSLSGGGYEQYF. The entire variable domain, with the rest obtained from reference TRBV18 and TRBJ2-7, is as follows: NAGVMQNPRHLVRRRGQEARLRCSPMKGHSHVYWYRQLPEEGLKFMVYLQKENIIDESGMPKERFSAEFPKEGPSILRIQQVVRGDSAAYFCASSLSGGGYEQYFGPGTRLTVT.

The chain carries TRBV29-1 and TRBJ1-1, with a weak D call TRBD1 (5 bases). Trimming stripped 2 bases from V and 3 bases from J, with 13 bases between. Per the germline V gene, CDR1 is SQVTM and CDR2 is ANQGSEA. The CDR3 covers 14 residues. The CDR3 loop is CSVELRGSYTEAFF. The CDR3 DNA reads TGCAGCGTTGAACTGAGGGGCTCGTACACTGAAGCTTTCTTT.

The V and J genes are TRBV7-9 and TRBJ2-5, with D unclear. Deletions cut 5 bases from V and 5 bases from J, with 9 bases between. Germline CDR1 and CDR2: SEHNR and FQNEAQ (reference sequence). This CDR3 has 12 residues. The CDR3 is CASSLYGETQYF. The CDR3 nucleotides are TGTGCCAGCAGCCTTTATGGGGAGACCCAGTACTTC.

V is TRBV21-1 and J is TRBJ2-7; the table calls TRBD1, which could not be checked here. TRBV21-1 is described as a pseudogene. There are 20 residues in the CDR3. The CDR3 region is CASSVLTIWAADRGLYEQYF. The DNA for the CDR3 is TGTGCCAGCAGCGTGCTCACAATCTGGGCCGCGGACAGAGGCCTGTACGAGCAGTACTTC.

This clone was recorded a few times. The chain employs TRBV5-4 and TRBJ1-1; D uncertain. V lost 4 bases and J 1 base, leaving 11 bases between the germline ends. Germline CDR1 SGHNT, CDR2 YYREEE (reference sequence). This CDR3 has 14 residues. CDR3 sequence (DNA): TGTGCCAGCAGCCGCAATAGGGAGAACACTGAAGCTTTCTTT. This sequence encodes CASSRNRENTEAFF.

This rearrangement joins TRBV4-1 to TRBJ2-3; D might be TRBD2 (6 bases). V was cut by 5 bases and J by 0 bases, with 18 bases left in between. The germline V gene has CDR1 MGHRA and CDR2 YSYEKL. The CDR3 length is 17 residues. CDR3: CASSIPGGRESTDTQYF. CDR3 sequence (DNA): TGCGCCAGCAGCATTCCCGGGGGTAGGGAGAGCACAGATACGCAGTATTTT.

This clone has a handful of counts. J is TRBJ1-1 and V is TRBV6-5; 7 bases align to TRBD1. V lost 8 bases and J lost 5; bases outside the gene matches: 11. The CDR3 spans 14 residues. Germline V gene sequence: CDR1 MNHEY, CDR2 SVGAGI. CDR3 protein: CASGRGQGVTEAFF. The CDR3 DNA reads as TGTGCCAGCGGAAGGGGGCAGGGTGTAACTGAAGCTTTCTTT.

The chain carries TRBV2 and TRBJ1-1, with a weak D call TRBD1 (5 bases). CDR1 and CDR2 from the germline V gene are SNHLY and FYNNEI. The V end was cut by 3 bases, the J end by 3 bases, with 11 bases between. The CDR3 spans 14 residues. DNA of the CDR3: TGTGCCAGCAGTGAGCAAGGAGGGGACACTGAAGCTTTCTTT. Its translation: CASSEQGGDTEAFF.

The genes are TRBV9 and TRBJ2-5; D remains unclear. Germline V gene data show CDR1 as SGDLS and CDR2 as YYNGEE. V was pared by 4 bases and J by 2 bases, with 18 bases between. The length of the CDR3 is 16 residues. CDR3 DNA sequence: TGTGCCAGCAGCTATACCGACCTCCAGCTACAAGAGACCCAGTACTTC. Residues: CASSYTDLQLQETQYF.

V gene TRBV19 combines with J gene TRBJ2-2; D may be TRBD1 (5 bases). This CDR3 spans 16 amino acids. The germline gives CDR1 LNHDA, CDR2 SQIVND (reference sequence). Trimming removed 9 bases from V and 0 bases from J, with 17 bases in between. CDR3: CASKIQGSPNTGELFF. The DNA for the CDR3 is TGTGCCAGCAAAATCCAGGGTTCCCCGAACACCGGGGAGCTGTTTTTT.

The CDR3 DNA is TGTGCCAGCAGGGGACAGGGGGCTAAGACCCAGTACTTC. It translates to CASRGQGAKTQYF. This chain joins TRBV6-1 and TRBJ2-5; 12 nucleotides line up with TRBD1. The CDR3 spans 13 residues. The germline V gene has CDR1 MNHNS and CDR2 SASEGT. J gave up 6 bases and V 6 bases, and 2 bases lay outside the gene matches.

The V call is TRBV6-1, the J call TRBJ2-3, with D hard to call. The V gene's germline CDR1 is MNHNS and CDR2 SASEGT. V lost 2 bases and J lost 0, with 6 bases in between. CDR3 length: 14 amino acids. The CDR3, as DNA: TGTGCCAGCAGTGAACAGAAAAGCACAGATACGCAGTATTTT. It specifies CASSEQKSTDTQYF.